The clone carrying this T cell receptor beta chain was observed many times. Its target is not known. These data originate in a study of T cells in Graves' hyperthyroidism and ophthalmopathy. Amplification of TCR beta CDR3 regions used RNA as the template. TCR CDR3 underwent first-round RT-PCR with the HTBI primer set. TCRdb fed the multiplex PCR reads into MiXCR, producing one record per CDR3 protein. There are hundreds of thousands of distinct CDR3 sequences in the sample; just under 25% occur only once, and 70% to 75% lies in the top ten. V was trimmed by 1 base and J by 5 bases, leaving 9 bases between them. This CDR3 is 13 amino acids long. CDR1 is SGHTA and CDR2 is FQGNSA in the germline V gene. Study-wide points: Most clonotypes expanded in the thyroid (above 0.001) were also present in blood. The model foresaw ophthalmopathy a median approximately 6.3 months prior to onset.

The rearrangement joins TRBV7-2 to TRBJ2-7; possibly TRBD1 for D (6 bases). This clonotype was obtained from a man aged 45 to 65 with Graves' hyperthyroidism. Sequencing input: blood. CDR3 sequence: CASSLGYRDEQYF. The CDR3 coding sequence is TGTGCCAGCAGCTTAGGGTACAGGGACGAGCAGTACTTC.